The 22 T cell receptor beta chains below all came from one sample that was sequenced in a study of CD8+CD57+ T cells in acquired aplastic anemia. The use of genomic DNA as template underpinned the TCR beta VDJ and CDR3 profiling. TCRdb re-called the reads through MiXCR, storing one row per CDR3 protein. The profile shows roughly 250,000 distinct CDR3 sequences, 82% of them singletons. Previously, flow cytometry had revealed CD8+CD57+ cell expansion in the patients chosen for sequencing. The sequencing input was sorted CD4+, CD8+, or CD8+CD57+ T cells (not recorded which) from PBMCs. Source of these receptors: a human donor with aplastic anemia.

With regard to this clonotype: The conserved phenylalanine or tryptophan normally closing the CDR3 is absent here, so this likely arose from a read error. It is unclear where the CDR3 begins or ends on the DNA, so no DNA is shown, and the CDR3 is as TCRdb lists it. The chain employs TRBV7-8 and TRBJ2-3. Germline CDR1 reads SGHVS; CDR2 reads FQNEAQ. The CDR3 extends over 13 residues, inclusive of both ends. The CDR3 region is CASSLAGAPDTYY.

Comment on this clonotype: One junction end disagrees with the germline gene, perhaps due to a read error. The chain is built from TRBV7-8 and TRBJ2-1; D is uncertain. There are 15 residues in the CDR3. In germline, CDR1 is SGHVS, CDR2 FQNEAQ. CDR3 amino acids: CASSLAGGGYNAPFF. The CDR3 region has the DNA TGTGCCAGTAGCTTAGCTGGCGGCGGCTATAATGCGCCGTTCTTC.

This clonotype was detected only once. CDR3: CAGLATTGTQYFF. The CDR3 DNA is TGTGCCGGCCTTGCGACTACGGGGACCCAATATTTCTTT. The chain uses TRBV7-7 and TRBJ1-1, with D maybe TRBD1 (5 bases). With 11 bases removed from V and 13 bases from J, the gap between germline ends came to 26 bases. CDR1 and CDR2 (germline): SSHAT, FNYEAQ (reference sequence). The CDR3 runs 13 residues.

Concerning this clonotype itself: This CDR3 fails to terminate in the conserved phenylalanine or tryptophan, so it likely reflects a read error. The limits of the CDR3 on the DNA are not certain, so only TCRdb's listed CDR3 is given. This sequence joins TRBV9 and TRBJ2-1; the table's TRBD1 call for D was not verified on the DNA. Germline loops: CDR1 SGDLS, CDR2 YYNGEE. The CDR3 has 13 residues if both end residues are counted. CDR3 sequence reads: CASSGGGIHERII.

The J gene is TRBJ2-1, the V gene TRBV6-5; the match to TRBD2 covers 8 bases. CDR3 size: 16 residues. Per germline, CDR1 MNHEY and CDR2 SVGAGI. Trimming cost V 5 bases and J 8 bases; bases outside gene matches: 14. CDR3 DNA sequence: TGTGCCAGCAGTGAGGCGGGGGGAAACGGGCAGGATGAGCAGTTCTTC. Translating gives CASSEAGGNGQDEQFF.

A word on this clonotype: The CDR3 ends on some other residue instead of the conserved phenylalanine or tryptophan, so this is likely a read error. It is unclear where the CDR3 begins or ends on the DNA, so no DNA is shown, and the CDR3 is as TCRdb lists it. The chain joins TRBV2 to TRBJ1-5. The V gene's germline CDR1 is SNHLY and CDR2 FYNNEI. The CDR3 region is 15 residues in length, termini included. The chain's CDR3 is CASSVAYSNKPQHFG.

The rearrangement links TRBV5-6 to TRBJ1-5; D is perhaps TRBD1 (6 bases). The CDR3 is 13 residues long. CDR1 and CDR2 from the germline V gene are SGHDT and YYEEEE. Trimming pared 2 bases from V and 6 bases from J, leaving 9 bases between. In nucleotides, the CDR3 is TGTGCCAGCAGCTTTGGGGGCTCTCAGCCCCAGCATTTT. Protein: CASSFGGSQPQHF.

On this clonotype itself: Germline is not matched at one junction end, which may reflect a read error. The chain joins TRBV7-9 to TRBJ2-1, with a weak D call TRBD2 (7 bases). The germline V gene encodes CDR1 SEHNR and CDR2 FQNEAQ (reference sequence). The length of the CDR3 is 21 residues. In DNA form, the CDR3 reads TGTGCCACCAGCATAGATAGGGGGGCGGCGGGAGAGCCGGGTTCCTACAATGAGCAGTTCTTC. Protein: CATSIDRGAAGEPGSYNEQFF.

The chain is built from TRBV19 and TRBJ1-1; D is possibly TRBD1 (5 bases). Germline lookup yields CDR1 LNHDA and CDR2 SQIVND (reference sequence). The CDR3 runs 15 residues. V lost 3 bases and J 14 bases, leaving 25 bases between the germline ends. The CDR3 DNA reads as TGTGCCAGTAGTATGGCTAGCGGGGCCTACAATGAGGAGTTCTTT. Encoded protein: CASSMASGAYNEEFF.

The count of this clonotype is one. The chain joins TRBV9 to TRBJ1-2, with D unclear. Germline V lookup: CDR1 SGDLS, CDR2 YYNGEE. V lost 5 bases and J 9 bases, leaving 26 bases between the germline ends. The CDR3 consists of 16 residues. The CDR3 here is CASSGEAGNTGDRYTF. The CDR3 nucleotides read TGTGCCAGCAGTGGTGAAGCGGGGAACACCGGGGATCGCTACACCTTC. Variable domain in full (rest from reference TRBV9 and TRBJ1-2): DSGVTQTPKHLITATGQRVTLRCSPRSGDLSVYWYQQSLDQGLQFLIQYYNGEERAKGNILERFSAQQFPDLHSELNLSSLELGDSALYFCASSGEAGNTGDRYTFGSGTRLTVV.

The chain recombines TRBV6-4 with TRBJ2-1; the match to TRBD2 covers 13 bases. V lost 6 bases, J lost 4 bases, and 3 bases stayed unmatched. CDR1 and CDR2 from the germline V gene are MRHNA and SNTAGT. The CDR3 has 15 residues. CDR3 sequence reads: CASRQGLAGYNEQFF. CDR3 bases: TGTGCCAGCAGACAGGGACTAGCGGGGTACAATGAGCAGTTCTTC.

V usage is TRBV7-3 and J usage is TRBJ2-7, with 7 bases that match TRBD1. Germline V CDR1 and CDR2: SGHTA, FQGTGA. V trimming: 6 bases; J trimming: 2 bases; junction bases outside the gene matches: 19. The CDR3 is made up of 18 amino acids. CDR3 nucleotide sequence: TGTGCCAGCAGTTTTCGCCGGACTGGGACAGCCACCCCCTACGAGCAGTACGTC. Translation gives CASSFRRTGTATPYEQYV.

The rearrangement uses TRBV5-6 and TRBJ1-1; perhaps TRBD1 as D (6 bases). Germline V CDR1 and CDR2: SGHDT, YYEEEE. The CDR3 covers 13 residues. Trimming took off 0 bases at V and 7 bases at J, with 10 bases between the two ends. Here the CDR3 DNA reads TGTGCCAGCAGCTTGGATAGGGGGAGTGAAGCTTTCTTT. It codes for CASSLDRGSEAFF.

This clonotype appeared once. The V gene is TRBV9, the J gene TRBJ1-2, with D possibly being TRBD1 (6 bases). CDR1 is SGDLS and CDR2 is YYNGEE in the germline V gene. The V gene lost 4 bases and the J gene lost 3 bases, with 16 bases spanning the gap. The CDR3 is 15 amino acids. CDR3 sequence: CASSFPWGQDYGYTF. DNA of the CDR3: TGTGCCAGCAGCTTTCCTTGGGGGCAGGACTATGGCTACACCTTC.

Worth noting for this clonotype: At one end, the junction sequence differs from germline, possibly due to a read error. V gene TRBV7-9 combines with J gene TRBJ1-1; no definite D call. In germline, CDR1 is SEHNR, CDR2 FQNEAQ (reference sequence). This CDR3 has 15 amino acids. CDR3 region: CASSLEETSNKEAFF. CDR3 coding DNA: TGTGCCAGCAGCTTAGAAGAGACAAGCAACAAGGAAGCCTTCTTT.

The CDR3 coding sequence is TGTGCCAGCAGCTGGGGGAGGGGGCTAGGTGAGCAGTTCTTC. This codes for CASSWGRGLGEQFF. The rearrangement uses TRBV11-2 and TRBJ2-1, with D perhaps being TRBD1 or TRBD2 (7 bases each). V gave up 4 bases and J gave up 9 bases, with 16 bases separating them. The CDR3 has 14 amino acids. In germline, CDR1 is SGHAT, CDR2 FQNNGV.

V and J are TRBV7-2 and TRBJ2-5, with TRBD1 matching over 10 bases. With 4 bases clipped from V and 1 base from J, the junction kept 3 bases outside the gene matches. Germline CDR1 is SGHTA and CDR2 is FQGNSA. The CDR3 sequence is 15 residues long. The CDR3 protein is CASSWDRGLQETQYF. The CDR3 region has the DNA TGTGCCAGCAGCTGGGACAGGGGACTCCAAGAGACCCAGTACTTC.

The chain links TRBV24-1 to TRBJ2-5; weak D call: TRBD1 (5 bases). In germline, CDR1 is KGHDR, CDR2 SFDVKD. Trimming took off 9 bases at V and 1 base at J, with 20 bases between the two ends. The CDR3 spans 16 residues. CDR3 coding DNA: TGTGCCACCGGGGCCCTGTCGACACCTTCCCAAGAGACCCAGTACTTC. Its protein product is CATGALSTPSQETQYF.

The V and J genes are TRBV7-4 and TRBJ2-3; TRBD2 agrees at 7 bases. Germline values: CDR1 SGHVT, CDR2 SQSDAQ. V was clipped by 2 bases and J by 12 bases; unmatched bases: 17. CDR3 size: 16 residues. CDR3 residues: CASSLLGGVTEDPQYF. DNA for the CDR3: TGTGCCAGCAGCTTACTGGGAGGGGTGACCGAAGATCCCCAGTATTTT.

This clonotype was recorded a few times. The DNA for the CDR3 is TGTGCCAGCAGCTTAGGGCTCTATGGCTACACCTTC. Its translation: CASSLGLYGYTF. This sequence joins TRBV7-2 and TRBJ1-2; D call uncertain. V shed 1 base and J shed 4 bases, with 4 bases lying between them. CDR3 length: 12 amino acids. Germline V lookup: CDR1 SGHTA, CDR2 FQGNSA.

The rearrangement uses TRBV7-2 and TRBJ1-1; D uncertain. Between the trimmed V and J ends, which lost 5 bases and 14 bases, there was a span of 27 bases. The germline V gene encodes CDR1 SGHTA and CDR2 FQGNSA. The CDR3 is 15 amino acids. CDR3 in DNA: TGTGCCAGCAGCGTGACCGGGAGAGCCGACAATGGCTCCTTCTTT. Its translation is CASSVTGRADNGSFF.

This chain joins TRBV7-8 and TRBJ2-3, with a possible D match to TRBD2 (6 bases). Germline-derived CDR1 and CDR2 are SGHVS and FQNEAQ. CDR3 size: 14 residues. Trimming removed 0 bases from V and 10 bases from J, with 14 bases in between. The CDR3 protein is CASSLARGGDAQYF. DNA for the CDR3: TGTGCCAGCAGCTTAGCAAGAGGCGGGGATGCGCAGTATTTT.